The sequence of this TCR beta chain was determined in a study of T cells in Graves' hyperthyroidism and ophthalmopathy. This clonotype was found many times. RNA transcripts gave rise to amplified TCR beta CDR3 regions. The HTBI primer set was used in a first-round RT-PCR of the TCR CDR3. Each CDR3 protein gets one entry after TCRdb re-called the multiplex PCR reads with MiXCR. The repertoire holds about 340,000 distinct CDR3 sequences, with roughly a fifth as singletons. Between the trimmed V and J ends, which lost 6 bases and 2 bases, there was a span of 17 bases. The CDR3 is 15 residues long. Per the germline V gene, CDR1 is MNHEY and CDR2 is SVGEGT.

The receptor was isolated from a woman aged 45-59 years with Graves' hyperthyroidism. The specimen was blood. The chain combines TRBV6-2 or TRBV6-3 with TRBJ2-7; D is uncertain. The CDR3 region is CASRNIPAVAYEQYF. As DNA, the CDR3 is TGTGCCAGCAGAAATATCCCTGCTGTTGCCTACGAGCAGTACTTC.